These 17 T cell receptor beta chains share one sample of origin, sequenced in a study of shared clonotypes between healthy human individuals. Sequenced by immunoSEQ multiplex PCR; TCRdb stores in-frame clones only, minus some. The sample records about 2.5 million clones, about 90% being singletons. The specimen was naive CD4+ T cells from PBMCs. Subset given: CD45RA+ positively selected. The receptors were sampled from a man aged 18 to 29 in good health. Some clones in this sample may be carry-over from other donors' samples.

V is TRBV4-1 and J is TRBJ2-7, with TRBD2 identical over 8 bases. V shed 2 bases and J 5 bases; nucleotides not matched to a gene: 8. The CDR3 is made up of 15 amino acids. Germline CDR1 is MGHRA and CDR2 is YSYEKL. CDR3 nucleotides: TGCGCCAGCAGCCAACTCGGACTAGCCGTCCACGAGCAGTACTTC. This sequence encodes CASSQLGLAVHEQYF.

With regard to this clone: This sample includes further DNA sequences coding for the same CDR3. The CDR3 DNA sequence: TGTGCCAGCAGCGTAGGCGGGAGGGTAACCGGGGAGCTGTTTTTT. The encoded protein is CASSVGGRVTGELFF. The V and J genes are TRBV9 and TRBJ2-2, with 9 bases lining up with TRBD2. Unmatched junction bases numbered 2, after V lost 0 bases and J lost 5 bases. The CDR3 is made up of 15 amino acids. Per the germline V gene, CDR1 is SGDLS and CDR2 is YYNGEE.

This clone appeared a few times. V usage is TRBV9 and J usage is TRBJ1-2; a weak D match, TRBD1 (6 bases). Germline lookup yields CDR1 SGDLS and CDR2 YYNGEE. Deletions cut 4 bases from V and 6 bases from J, with 16 bases between. This CDR3 has 14 residues. The DNA for the CDR3 is TGTGCCAGCAGCCCGCGTCCCGGGGGCGATGGCTACACCTTC. Residues: CASSPRPGGDGYTF.

This chain uses TRBV9 with TRBJ2-5; D is unclear. CDR1 is SGDLS and CDR2 is YYNGEE in the germline V gene. CDR3 length equals 18 residues. Trimming left V 0 bases short and J 5 bases short, with 23 bases between. The CDR3 sequence is CASSVGKVWTPIGETQYF. CDR3 DNA: TGTGCCAGCAGCGTAGGAAAGGTGTGGACCCCAATAGGGGAGACCCAGTACTTC. The whole variable domain, filled in from reference TRBV9 and TRBJ2-5, reads DSGVTQTPKHLITATGQRVTLRCSPRSGDLSVYWYQQSLDQGLQFLIQYYNGEERAKGNILERFSAQQFPDLHSELNLSSLELGDSALYFCASSVGKVWTPIGETQYFGPGTRLLVL.

This clone was recorded a few times. Here the CDR3 reads CASSPGGQRNTEAFF. The CDR3 region has the DNA TGTGCCAGCAGCCCGGGGGGGCAGAGGAACACTGAAGCTTTCTTT. The rearrangement uses TRBV7-2 and TRBJ1-1; D possibly corresponds to TRBD1 (6 bases). Between the trimmed V and J ends, which lost 5 bases and 1 base, there was a span of 14 bases. The CDR3 consists of 15 residues. Germline V lookup: CDR1 SGHTA, CDR2 FQGNSA.

The chain couples TRBV28 to TRBJ1-4; the match to TRBD1 covers 7 bases. Trimming at V came to 7 bases and at J to 8 bases, leaving 7 bases not matched to a gene. The length of the CDR3 is 13 residues. CDR1 and CDR2 from the germline V gene are MDHEN and SYDVKM. CDR3 region: CASKQGGREKLFF. CDR3 sequence (DNA): TGTGCCAGCAAGCAGGGGGGGAGGGAAAAACTGTTTTTT.

The chain is built from TRBV5-1 and TRBJ2-3, with no clear D. The CDR3 extends over 14 amino acids. Per the germline V gene, CDR1 is SGHRS and CDR2 is YFSETQ. V lost 4 bases and J lost 2, with 11 bases in between. The CDR3 region is CASSPDGHTDTQYF. The CDR3 nucleotides read TGCGCCAGCAGCCCGGACGGCCACACAGATACGCAGTATTTT.

J is TRBJ2-7 and V is TRBV28; 9 positions match TRBD2. The germline CDR1 and CDR2 sequences are MDHEN and SYDVKM. The CDR3 runs 15 residues. Unmatched junction bases numbered 10, after V lost 6 bases and J lost 4 bases. CDR3 DNA: TGTGCCAGCAGGAATGCGGGGGGGGCAGGTTACGAGCAGTACTTC. Protein: CASRNAGGAGYEQYF.

This chain links TRBV4-3 with TRBJ2-3, with a possible D match to TRBD1 (7 bases). Trimming took 0 bases from V and 3 from J, leaving 22 bases between them. Germline V CDR1 and CDR2: LGHNA, YSLEER. The CDR3 has 19 residues. The CDR3 region is CASSQEAFREQGGTDTQYF. In nucleotides, the CDR3 is TGCGCCAGCAGCCAAGAAGCTTTTAGGGAGCAGGGGGGAACAGATACGCAGTATTTT.

The chain carries TRBV7-6 and TRBJ2-6; D might be TRBD2 (5 bases). This CDR3 is built from 17 residues. V shed 5 bases and J shed 4 bases, with 18 bases lying between them. The V gene's germline CDR1 is SGHVS and CDR2 FNYEAQ. The CDR3 nucleotides are TGTGCCAGCAGCATGAGGACCAAGGAGGCCGGGGCCAACGTCCTGACTTTC. Translation gives CASSMRTKEAGANVLTF.

The rearrangement joins TRBV30 to TRBJ2-6; TRBD2 matches at 7 bases. V lost 0 bases to trimming and J lost 4 bases; unmatched junction nucleotides: 3. This CDR3 has 15 amino acids. CDR1 is GTSNPN and CDR2 is SVGIG in the germline V gene (reference sequence). The CDR3, as DNA: TGTGCCTGGAGTGTCGGGGGGTTCGGGGCCAACGTCCTGACTTTC. It is translated as CAWSVGGFGANVLTF.

The chain uses TRBV21-1 and TRBJ2-3; TRBD2 was called by the table and not checked on the DNA. TRBV21-1 is listed as a pseudogene. This CDR3 has 15 amino acids. In DNA form, the CDR3 reads TGTGCCAGCAGCAAACGACTAGCCCCTACAGATACGCAGTATTTT. Residues: CASSKRLAPTDTQYF.

The CDR3 reads CASSWGRGPEPYEQYF. CDR3 bases: TGCGCCAGCAGCTGGGGGCGGGGGCCGGAACCCTACGAGCAGTACTTC. The chain combines TRBV5-1 with TRBJ2-5, with TRBD2 as a possible D gene (7 bases). The J call may be faulty, since TRBJ2-7 better matches the DNA end. This CDR3 has 16 amino acids. CDR1 is SGHRS and CDR2 is YFSETQ in the germline V gene.

This clone came up once. V is TRBV21-1 and J is TRBJ1-5; TRBD1, the D gene given by the table, was not confirmed from the DNA. TRBV21-1 is tagged as a pseudogene. The CDR3 sequence is 16 residues long. The CDR3 sequence: CASSKEGGWSNQPQHF. As DNA, the CDR3 is TGTGCCAGCAGCAAAGAAGGGGGCTGGAGCAATCAGCCCCAGCATTTT.

The rearrangement links TRBV4-1 to TRBJ1-5; perhaps TRBD1 as D (5 bases). This CDR3 spans 17 amino acids. Per the germline V gene, CDR1 is MGHRA and CDR2 is YSYEKL. V gave up 0 bases and J gave up 0 bases, with 12 bases separating them. The chain's CDR3 is CASSQDAIGVSNQPQHF. Written as DNA, the CDR3 is TGCGCCAGCAGCCAAGATGCGATAGGGGTTAGCAATCAGCCCCAGCATTTT.

The gene calls are TRBV27 and TRBJ1-5; 9 bases are a match to TRBD1. The junction had 7 bases not matched to a gene; V was cut back by 10 bases and J by 0 bases. CDR1 is MNHEY and CDR2 is SMNVEV in the germline V gene (reference sequence). The CDR3 sequence is 15 residues long. The CDR3 here is CATGQGRYSNQPQHF. DNA for the CDR3: TGTGCCACCGGACAGGGGCGATATAGCAATCAGCCCCAGCATTTT.

The chain combines TRBV6-6 with TRBJ2-3; D unclear. The CDR3 consists of 14 residues. Germline CDR1 is MNHNY and CDR2 is SVGAGI (reference sequence). The germline V and J ends were trimmed by 5 bases and 6 bases, with 15 bases remaining between them. CDR3 sequence: CASSARPISDTQYF. The CDR3 DNA reads TGTGCCAGCAGTGCCCGACCAATTTCGGATACGCAGTATTTT.